A selection of T cell receptor beta chains follows, all from one sample in a study of T cells after yellow fever vaccination. Each CDR3 protein is one row after TCRdb ran MiXCR on the 5' RACE reads. The data hold more than 80,000 distinct CDR3 sequences, with about 6% observed a single time. Sequences were derived from CD8+ T cells sorted from PBMCs, sampled 10 days after the yellow fever booster vaccination. The receptors here all came from a man between 18 and 35 years old who received the YFV17D yellow fever vaccine. The CDR3 runs from the conserved cysteine through the conserved F or W. The D gene is left open where the match is weak. Clone size appears in some rows only: once, few, many, or a class for an expanded clone.

d_call: NA
j_call: TRBJ2-3
v_call: TRBV11-2
clone_size: NA
cdr3_aa: CASSLGRGPDTQYF

d_call: TRBD2
j_call: TRBJ2-3
v_call: TRBV29-1
clone_size: few
cdr3_aa: CSVETAGGGTDTQYF

d_call: TRBD2
j_call: TRBJ2-7
v_call: TRBV11-2
clone_size: NA
cdr3_aa: CASSLGPSGGTYEQYF

d_call: TRBD2
j_call: TRBJ2-1
v_call: TRBV29-1
clone_size: many
cdr3_aa: CSVGLADYNEQFF

d_call: NA
j_call: TRBJ2-1
v_call: TRBV20-1
clone_size: many
cdr3_aa: CSARGMSWGGNEQFF

d_call: NA
j_call: TRBJ2-1
v_call: TRBV7-3
clone_size: NA
cdr3_aa: CASSLDIYNEQFF

d_call: TRBD1
j_call: TRBJ1-1
v_call: TRBV7-2
clone_size: NA
cdr3_aa: CASSLALGTGEENTEAFF

d_call: TRBD2
j_call: TRBJ2-1
v_call: TRBV4-1
clone_size: NA
cdr3_aa: CASSPLAGDPYNEQFF

d_call: NA
j_call: TRBJ2-7
v_call: TRBV4-3
clone_size: many
cdr3_aa: CASSQDGSGKAYEQYF

d_call: NA
j_call: TRBJ1-1
v_call: TRBV10-3
clone_size: NA
cdr3_aa: CAIEGEGVNTEAFF

d_call: NA
j_call: TRBJ2-1
v_call: TRBV11-3
clone_size: few
cdr3_aa: CASSTRGVGNEQFF

d_call: NA
j_call: TRBJ1-6
v_call: TRBV7-9
clone_size: few
cdr3_aa: CASRTPSSYNSPLHF

d_call: NA
j_call: TRBJ2-3
v_call: TRBV7-8
clone_size: few
cdr3_aa: CASSSALLGHSTDTQYF

d_call: NA
j_call: TRBJ2-7
v_call: TRBV27
clone_size: many
cdr3_aa: CASSLLANSYEQYF

d_call: TRBD1
j_call: TRBJ1-6
v_call: TRBV7-2
clone_size: many
cdr3_aa: CAILQGYGSPLHF

d_call: NA
j_call: TRBJ1-2
v_call: TRBV20-1
clone_size: NA
cdr3_aa: CSARSLGWKGKMYGYTF

d_call: NA
j_call: TRBJ1-1
v_call: TRBV12-3/TRBV12-4
clone_size: many
cdr3_aa: CASNDPGTEAFF

d_call: NA
j_call: TRBJ2-2
v_call: TRBV5-6
clone_size: many
cdr3_aa: CASNWGAGELFF

d_call: NA
j_call: TRBJ2-5
v_call: TRBV7-7
clone_size: few
cdr3_aa: CASSLTRVETQYF

d_call: TRBD2
j_call: TRBJ2-3
v_call: TRBV4-1
clone_size: NA
cdr3_aa: CASSQGSGGWSTDTQYF

d_call: TRBD1
j_call: TRBJ2-3
v_call: TRBV6-2/TRBV6-3
clone_size: few
cdr3_aa: CASIPTGYSADTQYF

d_call: NA
j_call: TRBJ2-7
v_call: TRBV4-1
clone_size: few
cdr3_aa: CASSQGRGTYEQYF

d_call: NA
j_call: TRBJ2-3
v_call: TRBV5-1
clone_size: few
cdr3_aa: CASSLRRAPSTDTQYF

d_call: TRBD1
j_call: TRBJ2-5
v_call: TRBV4-3
clone_size: few
cdr3_aa: CASSQDSKGQGAETQYF

d_call: TRBD2
j_call: TRBJ2-1
v_call: TRBV6-2/TRBV6-3
clone_size: NA
cdr3_aa: CASSGLAGGISDEQFF

d_call: TRBD1
j_call: TRBJ2-5
v_call: TRBV5-8
clone_size: NA
cdr3_aa: CASSSRVGQGLKETQYF

d_call: NA
j_call: TRBJ2-7
v_call: TRBV12-3/TRBV12-4
clone_size: many
cdr3_aa: CASSPSSFREAKQYF

d_call: TRBD2
j_call: TRBJ2-2
v_call: TRBV9
clone_size: NA
cdr3_aa: CASSGTSGGNTGELFF

d_call: TRBD2
j_call: TRBJ2-2
v_call: TRBV4-1
clone_size: few
cdr3_aa: CASSPETLAVAGELFF

d_call: NA
j_call: TRBJ2-3
v_call: TRBV19
clone_size: many
cdr3_aa: CASSIVDTDTQYF

d_call: NA
j_call: TRBJ2-1
v_call: TRBV7-9
clone_size: few
cdr3_aa: CASSLPQGGEQFF

d_call: NA
j_call: TRBJ1-5
v_call: TRBV6-5
clone_size: NA
cdr3_aa: CASSWGESQPQHF

d_call: TRBD1
j_call: TRBJ2-7
v_call: TRBV6-5
clone_size: NA
cdr3_aa: CASSSGQVIYYEQYF

d_call: TRBD1
j_call: TRBJ2-5
v_call: TRBV11-2
clone_size: NA
cdr3_aa: CASSWMDRGTETQYF

d_call: NA
j_call: TRBJ1-2
v_call: TRBV29-1
clone_size: NA
cdr3_aa: CSVGETAESYGYTF